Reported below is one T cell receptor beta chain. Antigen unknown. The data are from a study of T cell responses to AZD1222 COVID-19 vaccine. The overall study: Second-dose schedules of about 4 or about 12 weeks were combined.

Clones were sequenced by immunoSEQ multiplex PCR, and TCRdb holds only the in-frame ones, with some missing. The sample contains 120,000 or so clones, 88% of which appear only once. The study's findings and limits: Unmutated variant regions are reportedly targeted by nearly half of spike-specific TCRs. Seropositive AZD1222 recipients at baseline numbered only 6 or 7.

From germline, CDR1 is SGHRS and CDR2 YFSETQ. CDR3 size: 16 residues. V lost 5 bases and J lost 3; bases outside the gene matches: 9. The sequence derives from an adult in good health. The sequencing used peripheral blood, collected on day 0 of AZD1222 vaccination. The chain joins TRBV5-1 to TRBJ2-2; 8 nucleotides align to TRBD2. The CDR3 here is CASSYRTGGYTGELFF. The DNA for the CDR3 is TGCGCCAGCAGTTATCGGACGGGAGGGTACACCGGGGAGCTGTTTTTT.